A single sample is the source of the 2 T cell receptor beta chains below, sequenced in a study of blood T cell repertoires in COVID-19. The repertoire was sequenced with immunoSEQ multiplex PCR; TCRdb's copy has only in-frame clones and lacks some. The profile shows 250,000 to 300,000 clones, approximately 91% of them singletons. Material for sequencing was peripheral blood. These receptors came from a woman aged 60-75 years with acute or convalescent COVID-19.

The CDR3 sequence: CASRFSGNPSNQPQHF. DNA for the CDR3: TGTGCCAGCAGATTTTCCGGGAACCCTAGCAATCAGCCCCAGCATTTT. The V call is TRBV28, the J call TRBJ1-5; D not certain. This CDR3 contains 16 residues. The ends were cut back, 6 bases at V and 0 bases at J, with 15 bases in the middle. The V gene's germline CDR1 is MDHEN and CDR2 SYDVKM.

The chain uses TRBV5-6 and TRBJ2-2, with TRBD2 matching 9 bases. This CDR3 has 17 amino acids. Trimming at V came to 3 bases and at J to 1 base, leaving 7 bases not matched to a gene. Germline CDR1 and CDR2: SGHDT and YYEEEE. Written as DNA, the CDR3 is TGTGCCAGCAGCTGGATCCATAGCGGGAGGAACACCGGGGAGCTGTTTTTT. Translated, it gives CASSWIHSGRNTGELFF.